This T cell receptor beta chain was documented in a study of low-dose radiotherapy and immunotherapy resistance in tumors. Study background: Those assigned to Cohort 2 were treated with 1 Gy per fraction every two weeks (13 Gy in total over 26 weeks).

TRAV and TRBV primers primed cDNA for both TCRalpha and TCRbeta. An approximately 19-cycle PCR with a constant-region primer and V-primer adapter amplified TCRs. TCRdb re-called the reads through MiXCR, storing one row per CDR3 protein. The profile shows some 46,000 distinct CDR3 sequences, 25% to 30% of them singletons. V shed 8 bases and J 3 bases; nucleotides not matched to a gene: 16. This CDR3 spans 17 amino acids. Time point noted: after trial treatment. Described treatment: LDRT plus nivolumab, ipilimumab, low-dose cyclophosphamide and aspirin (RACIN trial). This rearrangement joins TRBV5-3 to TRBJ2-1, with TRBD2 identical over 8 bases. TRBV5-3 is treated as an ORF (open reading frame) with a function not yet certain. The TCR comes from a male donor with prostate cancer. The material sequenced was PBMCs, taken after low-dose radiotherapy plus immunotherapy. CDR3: CASNDRAGTSFYNEQFF. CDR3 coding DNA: TGTGCCAGCAATGACCGAGCCGGGACTAGTTTCTACAATGAGCAGTTCTTC.